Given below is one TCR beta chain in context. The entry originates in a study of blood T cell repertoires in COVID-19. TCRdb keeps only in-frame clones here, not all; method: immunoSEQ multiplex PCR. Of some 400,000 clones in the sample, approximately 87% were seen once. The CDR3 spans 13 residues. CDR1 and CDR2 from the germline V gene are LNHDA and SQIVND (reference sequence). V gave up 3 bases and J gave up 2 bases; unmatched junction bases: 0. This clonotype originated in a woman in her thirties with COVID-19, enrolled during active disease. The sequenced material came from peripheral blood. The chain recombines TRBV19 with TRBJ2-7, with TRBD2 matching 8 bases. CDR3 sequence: CASSMTSAYEQYF. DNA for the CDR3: TGTGCCAGTAGTATGACTAGCGCCTACGAGCAGTACTTC.